This passage covers 29 T cell receptor beta chains from one sample sequenced in a study of PD-1 blockade in classical Hodgkin lymphoma. Every patient experienced relapse after autologous stem cell transplantation, and brentuximab vedotin exposure varied. This table comes from immunoSEQ multiplex PCR, and its TCRdb copy is limited to in-frame clones, with some not included. The data contain 35,000 to 55,000 clones, approximately 72% of them singletons. The input for sequencing was peripheral blood mononuclear cells (PBMCs), taken before the second cycle of nivolumab. The receptors shown here come from a human donor with classical Hodgkin lymphoma.

Written as DNA, the CDR3 is TGTGCCAGCAGTTTACCCCAGCGGGATACCTACAATGAGCAGTTCTTC. Amino acids: CASSLPQRDTYNEQFF. The chain joins TRBV28 to TRBJ2-1; 7 nucleotides agree with TRBD2. Trimming at V came to 2 bases and at J to 2 bases, leaving 6 bases not matched to a gene. CDR3 length equals 16 residues. Germline CDR1 reads MDHEN; CDR2 reads SYDVKM.

This clone is a singleton in its sample. The V call is TRBV5-4, the J call TRBJ1-1; unclear D gene. The V and J ends lost 0 bases and 11 bases respectively, with 11 bases between them. Germline CDR1 SGHNT, CDR2 YYREEE (reference sequence). The CDR3 is made up of 12 amino acids. CDR3 DNA sequence: TGTGCCAGCAGCTTGGACAACATCCGTGCTTTCTTT. Its protein product is CASSLDNIRAFF.

The rearrangement links TRBV14 to TRBJ1-2, with D unclear. The CDR3 runs 15 residues. The germline V and J ends were trimmed by 6 bases and 4 bases, with 18 bases remaining between them. Germline CDR1 SGHDN, CDR2 FVKESK. The CDR3: CASRWNSGRSYGYTF. As DNA, the CDR3 is TGTGCCAGCAGGTGGAACTCCGGTCGAAGCTATGGCTACACCTTC.

This chain links TRBV28 with TRBJ2-7; TRBD1 agrees at 7 bases. Germline loops: CDR1 MDHEN, CDR2 SYDVKM. The junction had 3 bases not matched to a gene; V was cut back by 4 bases and J by 3 bases. The CDR3 has 13 residues. CDR3 DNA sequence: TGTGCCAGCAGTTATGGACAGGACTACGAGCAGTACTTC. This translates into CASSYGQDYEQYF.

The chain joins TRBV27 to TRBJ1-4; 11 bases map to TRBD1. The CDR3 runs 14 residues. From germline, CDR1 is MNHEY and CDR2 SMNVEV (reference sequence). Trimming cost V 3 bases and J 8 bases; bases outside gene matches: 2. The CDR3 nucleotides are TGTGCCAGCAGTTTCCGGGACAGGGGGGAAAAACTGTTTTTT. It codes for CASSFRDRGEKLFF.

This clone was seen a few times. V and J are TRBV6-4 and TRBJ2-1, with D perhaps matching TRBD1 (5 bases). Germline V gives CDR1 MRHNA, CDR2 SNTAGT. This CDR3 has 13 amino acids. V was cut by 6 bases and J by 6 bases, with 12 bases left in between. The CDR3 region has the DNA TGTGCCAGCAGCTCAGGGAACGGCAATGAGCAGTTCTTC. Translating gives CASSSGNGNEQFF.

The chain combines TRBV6-5 with TRBJ2-1; D gene unclear. This CDR3 spans 12 amino acids. Trimming cost V 6 bases and J 8 bases, with 11 bases left between them. Germline assignment: CDR1 MNHEY and CDR2 SVGAGI. The CDR3 spells CASRPPTHEQFF. The CDR3 DNA reads as TGTGCCAGCAGGCCCCCGACCCATGAGCAGTTCTTC.

The chain combines TRBV28 with TRBJ2-5; D may be TRBD2 (5 bases). The end of the DNA is better explained by TRBJ2-7, so the J call may be wrong. The CDR3 is made up of 14 amino acids. Looked up from germline, CDR1 is MDHEN and CDR2 is SYDVKM. The CDR3 spells CASFRTSRSYEQYF. The CDR3 DNA reads TGTGCCAGCTTCAGGACTTCCCGCTCCTACGAGCAGTACTTC.

V usage is TRBV12-5 and J usage is TRBJ1-5, with 9 bases fitting TRBD1. V was clipped by 6 bases and J by 3 bases; unmatched bases: 3. The CDR3 has 14 amino acids. Germline V lookup: CDR1 LGHNT, CDR2 FRNRAP. CDR3 in DNA: TGTGCTAGTGGGGACAGGGGACTCAATCAGCCCCAGCATTTT. Residues: CASGDRGLNQPQHF.

This clone came up a few times. The V and J genes are TRBV4-1 and TRBJ1-1, with D hard to call. Looked up from germline, CDR1 is MGHRA and CDR2 is YSYEKL. The CDR3 is 14 residues long. The germline V and J ends were trimmed by 2 bases and 0 bases, with 7 bases remaining between them. CDR3: CASSQSTLNTEAFF. CDR3 DNA sequence: TGCGCCAGCAGCCAATCGACTTTGAACACTGAAGCTTTCTTT.

V gene TRBV28 combines with J gene TRBJ2-3, with 10 bases lining up with TRBD2. Unmatched junction bases numbered 10, after V lost 8 bases and J lost 5 bases. The CDR3 extends over 15 amino acids. Germline V gene sequence: CDR1 MDHEN, CDR2 SYDVKM. The CDR3 bases are TGTGCCAGCGTAAAAGCGGGAGGGCCGGGAGATACGCAGTATTTT. Translated: CASVKAGGPGDTQYF.

The rearrangement links TRBV5-6 to TRBJ2-7; the match to TRBD1 covers 9 bases. CDR3 size: 14 residues. V trimming: 3 bases; J trimming: 6 bases; junction bases outside the gene matches: 7. Germline V gene data show CDR1 as SGHDT and CDR2 as YYEEEE. The DNA of the CDR3 is TGTGCCAGCAGCTCCCGGGACAGGGCCCGCGAGCAGTACTTC. Translating it yields CASSSRDRAREQYF.

J is TRBJ1-5 and V is TRBV6-1; unclear D gene. Germline-derived CDR1 and CDR2 are MNHNS and SASEGT. V was clipped by 4 bases and J by 3 bases, with 10 bases between them. The CDR3 extends over 14 amino acids. CDR3 sequence: CASSAGPNNQPQHF. The CDR3 region has the DNA TGTGCCAGCAGTGCCGGTCCGAACAATCAGCCCCAGCATTTT.

The chain has TRBV19 and TRBJ1-4; D remains unclear. Trimming took off 10 bases at V and 7 bases at J, with 19 bases between the two ends. The CDR3 extends over 14 amino acids. Germline CDR1 and CDR2: LNHDA and SQIVND (reference sequence). The CDR3: CATSVGLMGEKLFF. CDR3 DNA: TGTGCCACTAGCGTCGGGCTTATGGGTGAAAAACTGTTTTTT.

The rearrangement links TRBV15 to TRBJ2-4; TRBD2 might be the D (5 bases). The ends were cut back, 0 bases at V and 6 bases at J, with 24 bases in the middle. Germline loops: CDR1 LNHNV, CDR2 YYDKDF (reference sequence). CDR3 length: 19 amino acids. As DNA, the CDR3 is TGTGCCACCAGCAGAGATGGGAGCAGGCCCGGGCGTGGCTCAAACATTCAGTACTTC. Residues: CATSRDGSRPGRGSNIQYF.

The chain is built from TRBV5-5 and TRBJ1-1; D is unresolved. Trimming took 1 base from V and 6 from J, leaving 16 bases between them. The CDR3 contains 15 residues. The germline gives CDR1 SGHKS, CDR2 YYEKEE (reference sequence). The DNA for the CDR3 is TGTGCCAGCAGCTTGATGTCGACCATTAAAGCTGAAGCTTTCTTT. Amino acids: CASSLMSTIKAEAFF.

There are a few counts of this clone. The chain recombines TRBV5-1 with TRBJ2-7; 7 bases fit TRBD1. V shed 4 bases, J shed 0 bases, and the junction held 10 bases outside the gene matches. Germline assignment: CDR1 SGHRS and CDR2 YFSETQ. The CDR3 has 16 amino acids. The CDR3 loop is CASSPPLRDSSYEQYF. CDR3 DNA sequence: TGCGCCAGCAGCCCCCCCCTCCGGGACAGCTCCTACGAGCAGTACTTC.

The genes are TRBV7-6 and TRBJ2-7; D unresolved. The V gene lost 5 bases and the J gene lost 4 bases, with 12 bases spanning the gap. The CDR3 is 13 residues long. CDR1 SGHVS and CDR2 FNYEAQ come from the germline V gene. The CDR3 DNA is TGTGCCAGCAGCCCCCGGACCTCTTACGAGCAGTACTTC. Protein sequence: CASSPRTSYEQYF.

The chain recombines TRBV25-1 with TRBJ2-6; TRBD2 aligns across 10 bases. CDR3 size: 17 residues. Germline V gene sequence: CDR1 MGHDK, CDR2 SYGVNS. V shed 5 bases and J 2 bases; nucleotides not matched to a gene: 6. CDR3 region: CASSPHSGGPGANVLTF. CDR3 coding DNA: TGTGCCAGCAGTCCCCATAGCGGGGGGCCTGGGGCCAACGTCCTGACTTTC.

This chain links TRBV28 with TRBJ1-2; D gene uncertain. The CDR3 totals 14 residues. The germline V and J ends were trimmed by 4 bases and 5 bases, with 14 bases remaining between them. Germline CDR1 MDHEN, CDR2 SYDVKM. DNA of the CDR3: TGTGCCAGCAGTTCCCATGATGAAGAGTATGGCTACACCTTC. Encoded protein: CASSSHDEEYGYTF.

The rearrangement links TRBV6-6 to TRBJ1-3; 7 bases fit TRBD1. V dropped 6 bases and J dropped 4; count of bases not matched to a gene: 6. This CDR3 spans 14 amino acids. The germline V gene encodes CDR1 MNHNY and CDR2 SVGAGI (reference sequence). The DNA of the CDR3 is TGTGCCAGCAGGATCACAGGGGAAGGAAACACCATATATTTT. As protein: CASRITGEGNTIYF.

The J gene is TRBJ1-2, the V gene TRBV5-1, with 8 positions matching TRBD1. Germline CDR1 reads SGHRS; CDR2 reads YFSETQ. This CDR3 is 16 amino acids long. V shed 5 bases and J 1 base; nucleotides not matched to a gene: 10. The CDR3 DNA reads TGCGCCAGCAGGGACAGGGCCGTCGCGGTTAACTATGGCTACACCTTC. Protein: CASRDRAVAVNYGYTF.

The V gene is TRBV29-1, the J gene TRBJ1-5; D is undetermined. The V gene lost 0 bases and the J gene lost 15 bases, with 15 bases spanning the gap. The CDR3 contains 12 residues. CDR1 and CDR2 from the germline V gene are SQVTM and ANQGSEA. The CDR3, as DNA: TGCAGCGTTGAAGATCAAGGGAGGGTGTTGCATTTT. Translating gives CSVEDQGRVLHF. The variable domain in full, completed from reference TRBV29-1 and TRBJ1-5, reads SAVISQKPSRDICQRGTSLTIQCQVDSQVTMMFWYRQQPGQSLTLIATANQGSEATYESGFVIDKFPISRPNLTFSTLTVSNMSPEDSSIYLCSVEDQGRVLHFGDGTRLSIL.

The chain joins TRBV6-6 to TRBJ1-1; D is unclear. Germline loops: CDR1 MNHNY, CDR2 SVGAGI (reference sequence). The CDR3 loop spans 14 amino acids. V was shortened by 2 bases and J by 1 base, with 8 bases between the two germline ends. The CDR3 region has the DNA TGTGCCAGCAGTTACGTGGCACAGAACACTGAAGCTTTCTTT. This encodes CASSYVAQNTEAFF.

The genes are TRBV11-2 and TRBJ1-2; TRBD1 might be the D (5 bases). This CDR3 has 16 residues. The germline V gene encodes CDR1 SGHAT and CDR2 FQNNGV. The V end was cut by 2 bases, the J end by 1 base, with 14 bases between. The CDR3 DNA reads as TGTGCCAGCAGCTTATTAGGGCAGGGCCTTAACTATGGCTACACCTTC. This gives the protein CASSLLGQGLNYGYTF.

This clone was seen a single time. This chain uses TRBV14 with TRBJ2-5, with 11 bases identical to TRBD2. CDR1 and CDR2 from the germline V gene are SGHDN and FVKESK. This CDR3 region has 14 residues. V lost 4 bases and J lost 3; bases outside the gene matches: 1. Written as DNA, the CDR3 is TGTGCCAGCAGCCCGACTAGCGGGAAAGAGACCCAGTACTTC. Translation gives CASSPTSGKETQYF. The entire variable domain, with the rest obtained from reference TRBV14 and TRBJ2-5, is as follows: EAGVTQFPSHSVIEKGQTVTLRCDPISGHDNLYWYRRVMGKEIKFLLHFVKESKQDESGMPNNRFLAERTGGTYSTLKVQPAELEDSGVYFCASSPTSGKETQYFGPGTRLLVL.

The rearrangement uses TRBV29-1 and TRBJ2-7, with D perhaps given as TRBD1 or TRBD2 (5 bases each). CDR3 size: 14 residues. V lost 3 bases and J 6 bases, leaving 18 bases between the germline ends. Germline CDR1 is SQVTM and CDR2 is ANQGSEA. CDR3 sequence reads: CSVDPGPMRGEQYF. CDR3 DNA sequence: TGCAGCGTTGACCCGGGACCGATGAGGGGCGAGCAGTACTTC.

This clone was counted a few times. The chain uses TRBV21-1 and TRBJ2-1; TRBD2 is taken as the D call from the table, unchecked against the DNA. TRBV21-1 represents a pseudogene. This CDR3 contains 16 residues. The CDR3 spells CASNPTYSGGYNEQFF. In DNA, the CDR3 is TGTGCCAGCAACCCGACTTATAGCGGGGGGTACAATGAGCAGTTCTTC.

This chain links TRBV2 with TRBJ2-6; TRBD2 might be the D (5 bases). Trimming removed 6 bases at V and 0 bases at J, with 6 bases between. Germline V gene data show CDR1 as SNHLY and CDR2 as FYNNEI. The CDR3 runs to 14 residues. The CDR3, as DNA: TGTGCCAGCAGCCGGGGCTCTGGGGCCAACGTCCTGACTTTC. This gives the protein CASSRGSGANVLTF.